This TCR beta chain was identified during a study of T cell repertoires in cytomegalovirus infection. Study background: Recently identified HLA-C-restricted CMV epitopes and well-studied HLA-B-restricted CMV epitopes were used by the study. In public TCR beta signatures, there were indications of both CMV infection and matching HLA type.

One entry per CDR3 protein results from TCRdb running MiXCR on the reads. The sample holds some 940,000 distinct CDR3 sequences, approximately 33% seen once. Findings and limits, study-wide: Summed frequency of public TCR beta families distinguished CMV carriers with the relevant HLA. Dominant in the ex vivo response were TCR beta clonotypes restricted by HLA-C and specific for CMV.

Comments on this clonotype: The target antigen is unknown.

This CDR3 has 11 amino acids. Trimming shortened V by 2 bases and J by 7 bases, and 6 bases separated the two germline ends. Looked up from germline, CDR1 is SQVTM and CDR2 is ANQGSEA. The TCR comes from a human donor in good health (CMV status not recorded). Some clones in this sample may be carry-over from other donors' samples. This chain uses TRBV29-1 with TRBJ2-1; D remains ambiguous. Material: cultured CD8+ T cells from PBMCs, obtained from culture after CMV antigen stimulation. The CDR3 DNA sequence: TGCAGCGTTGAATATCTGAATGAGCAGTTCTTC. It codes for CSVEYLNEQFF.